One and the same sample provided the 5 T cell receptor beta chains below, sequenced in a study of blood T cell repertoires in COVID-19. Sequencing used immunoSEQ multiplex PCR; TCRdb keeps in-frame clones, though not all of them. The table includes about 280,000 clones, around 88% detected once. Sample: peripheral blood. Every receptor here comes from a woman in her seventies with COVID-19, enrolled during active disease.

This chain uses TRBV19 with TRBJ1-1, with D tentatively TRBD1 (5 bases). Trimming cost V 8 bases and J 4 bases, with 17 bases left between them. Germline CDR1 and CDR2: LNHDA and SQIVND (reference sequence). This CDR3 contains 14 residues. The CDR3 reads CASRFLFGATEAFF. For the CDR3, the DNA is TGTGCCAGTCGCTTCCTATTTGGGGCCACTGAAGCTTTCTTT. The full variable domain, its missing parts supplied by reference TRBV19 and TRBJ1-1, is DGGITQSPKYLFRKEGQNVTLSCEQNLNHDAMYWYRQDPGQGLRLIYYSQIVNDFQKGDIAEGYSVSREKKESFPLTVTSAQKNPTAFYLCASRFLFGATEAFFGQGTRLTVV.

The rearrangement links TRBV7-2 to TRBJ1-3, with D unclear. Trimming took off 5 bases at V and 0 bases at J, with 5 bases between the two ends. Looked up from germline, CDR1 is SGHTA and CDR2 is FQGNSA. The CDR3 has 13 residues. The CDR3 DNA follows: TGTGCCAGCAGCCACAGCTCTGGAAACACCATATATTTT. Its protein product is CASSHSSGNTIYF.

This clone was seen once. This chain links TRBV27 with TRBJ1-1; D is undetermined. CDR1 is MNHEY, CDR2 SMNVEV, per germline (reference sequence). CDR3 length equals 13 residues. Trimming left V 2 bases short and J 1 base short, with 5 bases between. CDR3 protein: CASSLQENTEAFF. The CDR3 region has the DNA TGTGCCAGCAGTTTACAGGAGAACACTGAAGCTTTCTTT.

The chain uses TRBV9 and TRBJ2-7, with D tentatively TRBD2 (5 bases). CDR3 length: 14 residues. The germline V gene has CDR1 SGDLS and CDR2 YYNGEE. Trimming removed 0 bases at V and 3 bases at J, with 10 bases between. The CDR3 loop is CASSVGPGFYEQYF. Here the CDR3 DNA reads TGTGCCAGCAGCGTAGGACCGGGGTTCTACGAGCAGTACTTC.

This clone was counted only a few times. CDR3 loop: CAWSLSRTGGSYNEQFF. DNA of the CDR3: TGTGCCTGGAGTCTATCTCGGACAGGGGGGAGTTACAATGAGCAGTTCTTC. The V call is TRBV30, the J call TRBJ2-1, with 10 positions matching TRBD1. Germline assignment: CDR1 GTSNPN and CDR2 SVGIG (reference sequence). V shed 2 bases and J 4 bases; nucleotides not matched to a gene: 11. This CDR3 is built from 17 residues.